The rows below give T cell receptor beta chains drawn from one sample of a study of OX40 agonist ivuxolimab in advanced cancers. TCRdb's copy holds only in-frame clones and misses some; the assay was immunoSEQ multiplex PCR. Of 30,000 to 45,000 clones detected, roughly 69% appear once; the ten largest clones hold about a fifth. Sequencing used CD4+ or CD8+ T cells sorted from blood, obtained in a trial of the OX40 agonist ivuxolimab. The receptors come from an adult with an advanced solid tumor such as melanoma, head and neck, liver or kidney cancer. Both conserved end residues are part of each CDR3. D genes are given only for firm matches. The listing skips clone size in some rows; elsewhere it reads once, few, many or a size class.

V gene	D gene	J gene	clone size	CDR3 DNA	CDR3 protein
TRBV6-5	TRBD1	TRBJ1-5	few	TGTGCCACTTCTGACAGGGGCGGCAATCAGCCCCAGCATTTT	CATSDRGGNQPQHF
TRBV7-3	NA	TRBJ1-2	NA	TGTGCCAGCAGCTTCCAGGGAGAAGGCTACACCTTC	CASSFQGEGYTF
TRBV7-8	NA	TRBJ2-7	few	TGTGCCAGCAGCTCAGTCGACTACGAGCAGTACTTC	CASSSVDYEQYF
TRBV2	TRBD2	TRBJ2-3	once	TGTGCCAGCAGGGGACTAGCGGGGGGAGATACGCAGTATTTT	CASRGLAGGDTQYF
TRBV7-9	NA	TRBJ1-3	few	TGTGCCAGCGCAAACTCTGCGGGGGAATTGAGGACCATATATTTT	CASANSAGELRTIYF
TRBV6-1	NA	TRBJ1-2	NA	TGTGCCAGCAGTGAAGCGTTAGATTCGGGAGGCTACACCTTC	CASSEALDSGGYTF
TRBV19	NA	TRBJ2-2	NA	TGTGCCATGCAGGACAGTAACACCGGGGAGCTGTTTTTT	CAMQDSNTGELFF
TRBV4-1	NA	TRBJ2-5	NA	TGCGCCAGCAGCCCCCCACCACCCCAAGAGACCCAGTACTTC	CASSPPPPQETQYF
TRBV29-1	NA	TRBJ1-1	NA	TGCAGCGTTGGGCAGGCAAGCTCTGAAGCTTTCTTT	CSVGQASSEAFF
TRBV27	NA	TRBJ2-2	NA	TGTGCCAGCAGTTTTGAGATAAACACCGGGGAGCTGTTTTTT	CASSFEINTGELFF
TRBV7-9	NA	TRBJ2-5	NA	TGTGCCAGCAGCCAGACCCAGGGGTCTAGGGAGACCCAGTACTTC	CASSQTQGSRETQYF
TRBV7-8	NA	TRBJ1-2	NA	TGTGCCAGCAGCACAAACAGGGAAAGCTATGGCTACACCTTC	CASSTNRESYGYTF
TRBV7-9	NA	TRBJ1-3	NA	TGTGCCACCCAACATAGCTCTGGAAACACCATATATTTT	CATQHSSGNTIYF
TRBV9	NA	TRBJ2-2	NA	TGTGCCAGCAGCTATCGGGTCCGTTCTGGGGCCGGGGAGCTGTTTTTT	CASSYRVRSGAGELFF
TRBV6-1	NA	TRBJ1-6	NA	TGTGCCAGCAGTAACACGAATAATTCACCCCTCCACTTT	CASSNTNNSPLHF
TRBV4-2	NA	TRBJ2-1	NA	TGTGCCAGCAGCCAAGATAGGGTGGGCAATGAGCAGTTCTTC	CASSQDRVGNEQFF
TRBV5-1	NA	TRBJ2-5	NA	TGCGCCAGCAGCTTGGCCCCGGGCGGACAAGAGACCCAGTACTTC	CASSLAPGGQETQYF
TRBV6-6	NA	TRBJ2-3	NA	TGTGCCAGCAGCTATTACACAGATACGCAGTATTTT	CASSYYTDTQYF
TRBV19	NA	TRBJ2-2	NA	TGTGCCAGTAGTATGGGACCGACGACCGGGGAGCTGTTTTTT	CASSMGPTTGELFF
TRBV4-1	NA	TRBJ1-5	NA	TGCGCCAGCAGCCAAGTGGACATGGGATTTTATAGCAATCAGCCCCAGCATTTT	CASSQVDMGFYSNQPQHF
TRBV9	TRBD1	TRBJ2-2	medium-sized	TGTGCCAGCAGCGTTGAGACAGGGGGAACCGGGGAGCTGTTTTTT	CASSVETGGTGELFF
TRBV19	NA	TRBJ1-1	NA	TGTGCCAGTAGTATAGGGCAGGGTGGTACTGAAGCTTTCTTT	CASSIGQGGTEAFF
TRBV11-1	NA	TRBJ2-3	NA	TGTGCCAGCAGCTTGGTACCAGGGAGCGATACGCAGTATTTT	CASSLVPGSDTQYF
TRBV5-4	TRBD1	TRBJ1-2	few	TGTGCCAGCAGCTGGCCCACAGGGGGGGACTATGGCTACACCTTC	CASSWPTGGDYGYTF
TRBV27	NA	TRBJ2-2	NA	TGTGCCAGCAGTTTATTGGGGGTTACCGGGGAGCTGTTTTTT	CASSLLGVTGELFF
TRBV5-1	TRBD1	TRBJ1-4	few	TGCGCCAGCAGCTTGGGAGGCAGGGGGCGCTTCGATGAAAAACTGTTTTTT	CASSLGGRGRFDEKLFF
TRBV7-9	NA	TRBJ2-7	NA	TGTGCCAGCAGCTTGAGGTACGAGCAGTACTTC	CASSLRYEQYF
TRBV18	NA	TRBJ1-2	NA	TGTGCCAGCTCACCCCCGGGGTTTAACTATGGCTACACCTTC	CASSPPGFNYGYTF
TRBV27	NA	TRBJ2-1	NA	TGTGCCAGCAGAGAAGACAAGGCCTCCTACAATGAGCAGTTCTTC	CASREDKASYNEQFF
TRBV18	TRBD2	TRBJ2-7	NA	TGTGCCAGCTCAGAAGGACTAGCGGGGGTTTTGTACTTC	CASSEGLAGVLYF
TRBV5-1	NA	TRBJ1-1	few	TGCGCCAGCAGGGGGGACCAGAACACTGAAGCTTTCTTT	CASRGDQNTEAFF
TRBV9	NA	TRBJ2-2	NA	TGTGCCAGCAGCTCCGAAAACACCGGGGAGCTGTTTTTT	CASSSENTGELFF
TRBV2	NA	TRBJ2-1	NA	TGTGCCAGCAGTGTTATAAGCGAGCAGTTCTTC	CASSVISEQFF
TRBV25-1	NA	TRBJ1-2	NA	TGTGCCAGCCTGGGACGGCACAACTATGGCTACACCTTC	CASLGRHNYGYTF
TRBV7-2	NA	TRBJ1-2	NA	TGTGCCAGCAGGATAACGCTTAACTATGGCTACACCTTC	CASRITLNYGYTF
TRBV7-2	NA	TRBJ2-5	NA	TGTGCCAGCAGCTACCACCAGAAAGAGACCCAGTACTTC	CASSYHQKETQYF
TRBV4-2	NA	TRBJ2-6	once	TGTGCCAGCAGCAACACAGCTACCTCTGGGGCCAACGTCCTGACTTTC	CASSNTATSGANVLTF
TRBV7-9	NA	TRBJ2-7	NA	TGTGCCAGCAGCCAGTTGTTCACCTACGAGCAGTACTTC	CASSQLFTYEQYF
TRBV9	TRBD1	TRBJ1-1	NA	TGTGCCAGCAGCGGGGACAGGGGCGTAGAAGCTTTCTTT	CASSGDRGVEAFF
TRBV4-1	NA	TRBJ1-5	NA	TGCGCCAGCAGCCAAGGGGCGGGAAAGGGTCGGAGCAATCAGCCCCAGCATTTT	CASSQGAGKGRSNQPQHF
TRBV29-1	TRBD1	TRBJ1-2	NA	TGCAGCGTTCTAGGGACAGGGTACAGCTACACCTTC	CSVLGTGYSYTF
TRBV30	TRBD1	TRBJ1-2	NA	TGTGCCTGGAGTGGACAGGGCCACTATGGCTACACCTTC	CAWSGQGHYGYTF
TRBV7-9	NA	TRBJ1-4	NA	TGTGCCAGCAGCCGGCGGGACACCTCGAGGAATGAAAAACTGTTTTTT	CASSRRDTSRNEKLFF